This paragraph covers one T cell receptor beta chain sequence. Its antigen remains unidentified. Germline assignment: CDR1 ENHRY and CDR2 SYGVKD. The CDR3 is 11 residues long. Between the trimmed V and J ends, which lost 6 bases and 13 bases, there was a span of 15 bases. In replicate PCRs of sorted subsets, approximately 200 ng DNA, 29,000 or so T cell genomes, was used. Here immunoSEQ multiplex PCR was the method, and the copy in TCRdb shows in-frame clones only, minus some. The profile covers roughly 2 million clones, with about 95% appearing a single time and around 1.1% taken by the ten largest. The data stem from a study of shared clonotypes between healthy human individuals. The naive CD8 fraction comprised CD45RO-negative cells positively selected for CCR7 and excluded terminally differentiated effector memory CD45RA+ cells. Overall study findings and caveats: Across several donors, naive CD4 shared roughly 5%, naive CD8 around 3.8%, memory CD4 roughly 2.5%, memory CD8 around 0.36%.

The chain is built from TRBV10-3 and TRBJ2-5; tentatively, D is TRBD2 (5 bases). This sequence originates from a man between 18 and 35 years old in good health. Sequencing was done on a sample of naive CD8+ T cells sorted from blood. The CDR3: CAISTGNGMYF. In DNA form, the CDR3 reads TGTGCCATCAGCACCGGGAACGGGATGTACTTC.